This passage covers 22 T cell receptor beta chains from one sample sequenced in a study of blood T cell repertoires in COVID-19. Generated by immunoSEQ multiplex PCR, the TCRdb table keeps only in-frame clones and is missing some. The repertoire consists of roughly 220,000 clones, with roughly 84% occurring once and the leading ten covering about 20%. Sequencing was carried out using peripheral blood. The origin of the receptors is a man aged 25-40 years with active or convalescent COVID-19.

The V and J genes are TRBV6-6 and TRBJ2-5; D remains ambiguous. The CDR3 sequence is 15 residues long. V was clipped by 4 bases and J by 1 base, with 13 bases between them. Germline V gene lookup returns CDR1 MNHNY and CDR2 SVGAGI (reference sequence). The CDR3 loop reads CASSSGQMVQETQYF. The CDR3 coding sequence is TGTGCCAGCAGTTCAGGCCAGATGGTCCAAGAGACCCAGTACTTC.

This chain uses TRBV28 with TRBJ1-2, with no clear D. Germline V gene sequence: CDR1 MDHEN, CDR2 SYDVKM. The V gene lost 2 bases and the J gene lost 4 bases, with 14 bases spanning the gap. The CDR3 extends over 15 amino acids. The CDR3 DNA follows: TGTGCCAGCAGTTTAGCACGGACGGCGGGCTATGGCTACACCTTC. Residues: CASSLARTAGYGYTF.

This rearrangement joins TRBV3-1 (or the pseudogene TRBV3-2) to TRBJ2-7; D is possibly TRBD2 (6 bases). Trimming pared 5 bases from V and 0 bases from J, leaving 14 bases between. The CDR3 extends over 15 amino acids. Germline V CDR1 and CDR2: LGHDT, YNNKEL (reference sequence). DNA for the CDR3: TGTGCCAGCAGCAACCGGGACTGGAGCTCCTACGAGCAGTACTTC. It is translated as CASSNRDWSSYEQYF.

Written as DNA, the CDR3 is TGTGCCAGCAGCTTATCCCATAGCACAGATACGCAGTATTTT. Protein product: CASSLSHSTDTQYF. The J gene is TRBJ2-3, the V gene TRBV11-2; D remains unclear. Trimming removed 2 bases at V and 0 bases at J, with 6 bases between. The length of the CDR3 is 14 residues. Germline loops: CDR1 SGHAT, CDR2 FQNNGV.

The chain carries TRBV11-3 and TRBJ2-3; D is possibly TRBD2 (6 bases). Germline CDR1 is SGHNT and CDR2 is YENEEA. This CDR3 spans 16 amino acids. V lost 5 bases and J 1 base, leaving 16 bases between the germline ends. CDR3 coding DNA: TGTGCCAGCAGCCCCGGGCCCGGGGAGGGCACAGATACGCAGTATTTT. It codes for CASSPGPGEGTDTQYF.

The count of this clone is one. The rearrangement joins TRBV2 to TRBJ2-3; D is possibly TRBD2 (7 bases). V was trimmed by 8 bases and J by 2 bases, leaving 17 bases between them. The CDR3 is made up of 15 amino acids. Germline lookup yields CDR1 SNHLY and CDR2 FYNNEI. Here the CDR3 DNA reads TGTGCCAGCCGGGGGCTAGCGGCGACCACAGATACGCAGTATTTT. Its translation: CASRGLAATTDTQYF.

The chain recombines TRBV30 with TRBJ1-4; 9 bases align to TRBD1. This CDR3 contains 14 residues. The germline V gene has CDR1 GTSNPN and CDR2 SVGIG (reference sequence). The V gene end was trimmed by 2 bases and the J gene end by 8 bases; junction bases not matched to a gene: 6. CDR3 nucleotide sequence: TGTGCCTGGAGTCAACCGGGACAGGGAGAAAAACTGTTTTTT. The encoded protein is CAWSQPGQGEKLFF.

The chain carries TRBV27 and TRBJ2-5; 7 bases agree with TRBD2. V lost 2 bases to trimming and J lost 0 bases; unmatched junction nucleotides: 15. From germline, CDR1 is MNHEY and CDR2 SMNVEV (reference sequence). This CDR3 region has 19 residues. The CDR3 coding sequence is TGTGCCAGCAGTTTAGAATACCCAGGGACCGGGGGGTACCAAGAGACCCAGTACTTC. Encoded protein: CASSLEYPGTGGYQETQYF.

The CDR3 protein is CASSAGTGFVVTDTQYF. CDR3 coding DNA: TGTGCCAGTAGCGCCGGGACAGGGTTCGTCGTAACAGATACGCAGTATTTT. The V gene is TRBV19, the J gene TRBJ2-3, with TRBD1 identical over 9 bases. CDR3 length equals 17 residues. CDR1 is LNHDA, CDR2 SQIVND, per germline (reference sequence). Trimming at V came to 6 bases and at J to 3 bases, leaving 13 bases not matched to a gene.

V and J are TRBV7-2 and TRBJ2-7; D ambiguous. The CDR3 spans 15 residues. V lost 7 bases and J 1 base, leaving 17 bases between the germline ends. Looked up from germline, CDR1 is SGHTA and CDR2 is FQGNSA. This chain's CDR3 is CASKFRAITSYEQYF. Written as DNA, the CDR3 is TGTGCCAGCAAATTTCGCGCGATTACTTCCTACGAGCAGTACTTC.

V gene TRBV30 combines with J gene TRBJ1-1; TRBD1 is a possible D gene (5 bases). Per the germline V gene, CDR1 is GTSNPN and CDR2 is SVGIG (reference sequence). Trimming pared 3 bases from V and 1 base from J, leaving 18 bases between. The CDR3 length is 16 residues. CDR3 region: CAWRGQGLQKNTEAFF. The CDR3 DNA reads TGTGCCTGGAGGGGGCAGGGACTACAGAAGAACACTGAAGCTTTCTTT.

With regard to this clone: Different DNA sequences within this sample yield the same CDR3. The gene calls are TRBV9 and TRBJ2-1; 11 bases line up with TRBD2. After removal of 2 bases from V and 3 bases from J, the junction contained 1 base not matched to a gene. CDR3 size: 15 residues. The germline CDR1 and CDR2 sequences are SGDLS and YYNGEE. CDR3 coding DNA: TGTGCCAGCAGCGTTACTAGCGGGGGCTACAATGAGCAGTTCTTC. This codes for CASSVTSGGYNEQFF.

This clone was detected a few times. This chain's CDR3 is CASSSGGGRGYEQYF. In DNA, the CDR3 is TGTGCCAGCAGCTCAGGCGGCGGGAGGGGGTACGAGCAGTACTTC. The chain recombines TRBV5-6 with TRBJ2-7; TRBD2 matches 9 bases. Germline CDR1 SGHDT, CDR2 YYEEEE. This CDR3 has 15 amino acids. J was trimmed by 4 bases and V by 3 bases; bases with no gene match: 8.

The chain uses TRBV3-1 (or the pseudogene TRBV3-2) and TRBJ2-5; maybe TRBD2 (5 bases). CDR1 and CDR2 from the germline V gene are LGHDT and YNNKEL (reference sequence). The germline V and J ends were trimmed by 6 bases and 5 bases, with 13 bases remaining between them. There are 13 residues in the CDR3. In DNA form, the CDR3 reads TGTGCCAGCAGTCAAAGAGGGCGGGAGACCCAGTACTTC. This translates into CASSQRGRETQYF.

The chain is built from TRBV2 and TRBJ1-2, with unresolved D. The V gene's germline CDR1 is SNHLY and CDR2 FYNNEI. The CDR3 has 13 residues. The germline V and J ends were trimmed by 4 bases and 3 bases, with 9 bases remaining between them. CDR3 protein: CASSGQVDYGYTF. The CDR3 DNA is TGTGCCAGCAGTGGGCAGGTGGACTATGGCTACACCTTC.

The rearrangement links TRBV2 to TRBJ1-4; 7 nucleotides line up with TRBD1. Germline-derived CDR1 and CDR2 are SNHLY and FYNNEI. The CDR3 runs to 15 residues. The trim removed 5 bases at V and 0 bases at J, leaving 3 bases unmatched. CDR3 coding DNA: TGTGCCAGCAGTTTTGGGACAGCAACTAATGAAAAACTGTTTTTT. Translating it yields CASSFGTATNEKLFF.

The rearrangement uses TRBV4-3 and TRBJ2-1; 8 bases align to TRBD2. Germline values: CDR1 LGHNA, CDR2 YSLEER. Unmatched junction bases numbered 8, after V lost 4 bases and J lost 3 bases. The CDR3 has 16 residues. CDR3 sequence: CASSPQAGEDYNEQFF. The CDR3 nucleotides are TGCGCCAGCAGCCCGCAAGCGGGAGAGGACTACAATGAGCAGTTCTTC.

The genes are TRBV25-1 and TRBJ2-3, with a tentative D call TRBD2 (5 bases). Germline values: CDR1 MGHDK, CDR2 SYGVNS. V was cut by 1 base and J by 1 base, with 9 bases left in between. The CDR3 has 15 residues. In DNA form, the CDR3 reads TGTGCCAGCAGTGAATTCGTGGGAGGCACAGATACGCAGTATTTT. It codes for CASSEFVGGTDTQYF.

In this sample, this clone turned up once. This chain connects TRBV10-3 to TRBJ2-7; 11 bases are shared with TRBD1. With 7 bases clipped from V and 4 bases from J, the junction kept 6 bases outside the gene matches. Germline CDR1 is ENHRY and CDR2 is SYGVKD. The CDR3 has 14 amino acids. CDR3: CAITEGDRGYEQYF. CDR3 nucleotides: TGTGCCATCACTGAAGGGGACAGGGGGTACGAGCAGTACTTC.

The chain has TRBV19 and TRBJ2-6; D possibly corresponds to TRBD1 (6 bases). The germline V gene has CDR1 LNHDA and CDR2 SQIVND (reference sequence). The V gene lost 4 bases and the J gene lost 2 bases, with 15 bases spanning the gap. CDR3 size: 17 residues. CDR3 region: CASSTGRGAAGANVLTF. The CDR3 nucleotides are TGTGCCAGTAGTACGGGCAGGGGAGCTGCTGGGGCCAACGTCCTGACTTTC.

V and J are TRBV7-2 and TRBJ2-5; D is possibly TRBD2 (6 bases). Trimming left V 4 bases short and J 7 bases short, with 13 bases between. The length of the CDR3 is 13 residues. CDR1 is SGHTA, CDR2 FQGNSA, per germline. Here the CDR3 reads CASSSRARGTQYF. The DNA for the CDR3 is TGTGCCAGCAGCTCCCGAGCGCGGGGGACCCAGTACTTC.

The gene calls are TRBV11-1 and TRBJ2-5; no clear D. This CDR3 has 15 residues. Trimming took 5 bases from V and 5 from J, leaving 18 bases between them. From germline, CDR1 is SGHAT and CDR2 FQDESV (reference sequence). Here the CDR3 reads CASSRAFRSLETQYF. The CDR3 nucleotides read TGTGCCAGCAGCCGTGCGTTTCGGAGTTTGGAGACCCAGTACTTC. The full variable domain, completed using reference TRBV11-1 and TRBJ2-5, is EAEVAQSPRYKITEKSQAVAFWCDPISGHATLYWYRQILGQGPELLVQFQDESVVDDSQLPKDRFSAERLKGVDSTLKIQPAELGDSAMYLCASSRAFRSLETQYFGPGTRLLVL.